The 2 T cell receptor beta chains below come from one sample, sequenced in a study of T cell repertoires in cytomegalovirus infection. TCRdb re-called the reads with MiXCR, one entry per CDR3 protein. The sample records around 750,000 distinct CDR3 sequences, 30% to 35% being singletons. The antigens for these receptors are not known. This specimen was cultured CD8+ T cells from PBMCs, taken from culture after CMV antigen stimulation. The receptors come from a human donor in good health (CMV status not recorded). Some clones in this sample may be carry-over from other donors' samples.

J is TRBJ1-1 and V is TRBV27; D is uncertain. V was clipped by 6 bases and J by 0 bases, with 8 bases between them. CDR1 and CDR2 from the germline V gene are MNHEY and SMNVEV (reference sequence). The CDR3 extends over 13 amino acids. For the CDR3, the DNA is TGTGCCAGCAGCACGAAGCTGAACACTGAAGCTTTCTTT. Its translation is CASSTKLNTEAFF.

This clonotype has more than one count but fewer than ten. The chain carries TRBV6-6 and TRBJ1-4; the D gene is possibly TRBD1 (6 bases). Trimming removed 4 bases from V and 5 bases from J, with 11 bases in between. Germline CDR1 MNHNY, CDR2 SVGAGI (reference sequence). This CDR3 is 14 amino acids long. The CDR3 bases are TGTGCCAGCAGTTGGACAGCTGAAAATGAAAAACTGTTTTTT. It yields the protein CASSWTAENEKLFF.